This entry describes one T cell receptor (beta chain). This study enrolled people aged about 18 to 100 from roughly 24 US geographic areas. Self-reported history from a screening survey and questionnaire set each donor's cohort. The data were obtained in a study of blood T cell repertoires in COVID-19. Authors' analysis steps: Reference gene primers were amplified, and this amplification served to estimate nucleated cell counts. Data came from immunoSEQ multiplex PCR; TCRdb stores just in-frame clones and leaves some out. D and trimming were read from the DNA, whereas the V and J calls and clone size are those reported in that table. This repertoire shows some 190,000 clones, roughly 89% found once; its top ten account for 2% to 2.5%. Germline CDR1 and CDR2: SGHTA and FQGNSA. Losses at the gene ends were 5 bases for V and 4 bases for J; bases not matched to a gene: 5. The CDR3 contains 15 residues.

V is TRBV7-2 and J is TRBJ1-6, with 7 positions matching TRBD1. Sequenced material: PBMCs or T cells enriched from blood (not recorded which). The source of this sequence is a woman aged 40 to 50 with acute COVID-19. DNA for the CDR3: TGTGCCAGCAGCACCTTACAGGGGTATAATTCACCCCTCCACTTT. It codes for CASSTLQGYNSPLHF.